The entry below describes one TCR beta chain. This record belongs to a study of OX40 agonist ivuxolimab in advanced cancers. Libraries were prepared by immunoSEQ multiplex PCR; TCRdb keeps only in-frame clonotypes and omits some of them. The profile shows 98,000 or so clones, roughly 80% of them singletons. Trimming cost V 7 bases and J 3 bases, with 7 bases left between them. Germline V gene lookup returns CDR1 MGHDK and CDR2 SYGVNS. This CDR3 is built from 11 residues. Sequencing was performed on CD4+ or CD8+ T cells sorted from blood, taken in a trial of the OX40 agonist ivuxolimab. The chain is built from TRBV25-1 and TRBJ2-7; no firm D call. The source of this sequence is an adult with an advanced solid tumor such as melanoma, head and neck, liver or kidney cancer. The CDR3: CASTRDYEQYF. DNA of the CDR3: TGTGCCAGCACCCGAGACTACGAGCAGTACTTC.